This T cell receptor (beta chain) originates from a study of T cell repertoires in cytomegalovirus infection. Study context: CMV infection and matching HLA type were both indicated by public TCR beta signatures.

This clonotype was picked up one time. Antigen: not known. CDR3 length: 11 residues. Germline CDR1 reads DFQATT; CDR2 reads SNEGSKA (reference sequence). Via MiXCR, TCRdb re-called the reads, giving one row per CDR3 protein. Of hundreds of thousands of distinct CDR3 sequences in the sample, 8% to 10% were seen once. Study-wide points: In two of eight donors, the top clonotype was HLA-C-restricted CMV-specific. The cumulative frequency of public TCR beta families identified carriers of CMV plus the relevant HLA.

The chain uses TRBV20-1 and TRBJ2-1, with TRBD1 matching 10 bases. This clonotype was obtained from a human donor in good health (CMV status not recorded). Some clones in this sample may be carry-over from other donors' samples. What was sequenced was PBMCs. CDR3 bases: TGCAGCCGGGACAGGGGCAATGAGCAGTTCTTC. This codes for CSRDRGNEQFF.